These 27 T cell receptor beta chains share one sample of origin, sequenced in a study of blood T cell repertoires in COVID-19. Sequencing was performed with immunoSEQ multiplex PCR; in TCRdb, only in-frame clones are kept and a portion is missing. The sample lists fewer than 400,000 clones, around 92% occurring once. The sample comprised peripheral blood. These receptors originate from a woman in her twenties or thirties with COVID-19, enrolled during active disease.

V is TRBV7-9 and J is TRBJ2-7; TRBD1 matches at 7 bases. The CDR3 has 15 residues. V was clipped by 4 bases and J by 0 bases; unmatched bases: 6. Germline CDR1 reads SEHNR; CDR2 reads FQNEAQ (reference sequence). DNA of the CDR3: TGTGCCAGCAGCTCAGACAGGGCGAGCTCCTACGAGCAGTACTTC. It translates to CASSSDRASSYEQYF.

The chain has TRBV12-3 or TRBV12-4 and TRBJ2-7, with 7 bases fitting TRBD1. The V and J ends lost 3 bases and 2 bases, in that order; junction bases with no gene match: 1. The CDR3 totals 13 residues. The CDR3 DNA sequence: TGTGCCAGCAGTTTCGGGACAGCCTACGAGCAGTACGTC. Residues: CASSFGTAYEQYV.

The V gene is TRBV4-2, the J gene TRBJ2-1, with 13 bases identical to TRBD2. This CDR3 has 18 residues. V shed 0 bases and J 4 bases; nucleotides not matched to a gene: 6. Germline V CDR1 and CDR2: LGHNA, YNFKEQ. CDR3 protein: CASSQDRTSGGVYNEQFF. For the CDR3, the DNA is TGTGCCAGCAGCCAAGATAGGACTAGCGGGGGAGTTTACAATGAGCAGTTCTTC.

This chain connects TRBV7-9 to TRBJ1-3; 7 bases fit TRBD1. V lost 3 bases, J lost 5 bases, and 10 bases stayed unmatched. The V gene's germline CDR1 is SEHNR and CDR2 FQNEAQ (reference sequence). The CDR3 spans 16 residues. The CDR3 DNA reads as TGTGCCAGCAGCTTTTCCGGGGCAGGGGGGAGAAACACCATATATTTT. Protein: CASSFSGAGGRNTIYF.

The chain joins TRBV6-6 to TRBJ2-2; TRBD2 matches at 12 bases. The CDR3 is 16 amino acids. The V gene's germline CDR1 is MNHNY and CDR2 SVGAGI (reference sequence). The junction had 8 bases not matched to a gene; V was cut back by 4 bases and J by 8 bases. The CDR3 sequence is CASSSTSGGLEGELFF. The CDR3 DNA follows: TGTGCCAGCAGTTCCACTAGCGGGGGGCTTGAGGGGGAGCTGTTTTTT.

In its sample, this clone was seen once. V gene TRBV29-1 combines with J gene TRBJ1-2, with a tentative D call TRBD1 (5 bases). This CDR3 spans 12 amino acids. Germline CDR1 reads SQVTM; CDR2 reads ANQGSEA. Trimming shortened V by 0 bases and J by 9 bases, and 11 bases separated the two germline ends. CDR3 in DNA: TGCAGCGTTGAAGATCGTACAGGAAGCTACACCTTC. Its protein is CSVEDRTGSYTF.

The rearrangement links TRBV11-2 to TRBJ2-2; weak D call: TRBD1 (6 bases). CDR3 length: 12 amino acids. The germline V and J ends were trimmed by 10 bases and 3 bases, with 9 bases remaining between them. Germline V gene sequence: CDR1 SGHAT, CDR2 FQNNGV. CDR3 in amino acids: CATGQHTGELFF. CDR3 in DNA: TGTGCCACGGGACAACACACCGGGGAGCTGTTTTTT.

The chain employs TRBV13 and TRBJ2-7, with D possibly being TRBD2 (6 bases). V shed 5 bases and J shed 6 bases, with 14 bases lying between them. The germline CDR1 and CDR2 sequences are PRHDT and FYEKMQ (reference sequence). The CDR3 is 13 residues long. CDR3: CASSPTMEGEQYF. The CDR3, as DNA: TGTGCCAGCAGCCCAACTATGGAGGGCGAGCAGTACTTC.

The V call is TRBV11-2, the J call TRBJ1-1; no reliable D call. The V gene's germline CDR1 is SGHAT and CDR2 FQNNGV. Trimming left V 4 bases short and J 2 bases short, with 5 bases between. The CDR3 length is 12 residues. The CDR3 loop reads CASSYINTEAFF. The CDR3 coding sequence is TGTGCCAGCAGCTACATAAACACTGAAGCTTTCTTT.

V gene TRBV19 combines with J gene TRBJ2-7; 8 nucleotides align to TRBD2. Germline V gene lookup returns CDR1 LNHDA and CDR2 SQIVND (reference sequence). The CDR3 has 14 amino acids. V was clipped by 4 bases and J by 3 bases; unmatched bases: 5. CDR3 in DNA: TGTGCCAGTAGTAGGGGCCGGGGGGGCTACGAGCAGTACTTC. Encoded protein: CASSRGRGGYEQYF.

DNA of the CDR3: TGTGCCAGCAGCCAACAGGGGGCTAACATAAGAGCTTTCTTT. This gives the protein CASSQQGANIRAFF. The chain is built from TRBV4-2 and TRBJ1-1; TRBD1 aligns across 8 bases. In germline, CDR1 is LGHNA, CDR2 YNFKEQ. The trim removed 2 bases at V and 10 bases at J, leaving 9 bases unmatched. This CDR3 has 14 amino acids.

The J gene is TRBJ2-1, the V gene TRBV28; maybe TRBD2 (6 bases). Per germline, CDR1 MDHEN and CDR2 SYDVKM. Between the trimmed V and J ends, which lost 2 bases and 2 bases, there was a span of 10 bases. The CDR3 loop spans 15 amino acids. In DNA form, the CDR3 reads TGTGCCAGCAGTTTAGGGGGGAGCCCCTACAATGAGCAGTTCTTC. It encodes CASSLGGSPYNEQFF.

This chain uses TRBV6-5 with TRBJ1-6; TRBD1 aligns across 10 bases. This CDR3 has 14 amino acids. Trimming removed 7 bases from V and 7 bases from J; junction bases left unmatched: 4. CDR1 is MNHEY, CDR2 SVGAGI, per germline. CDR3 sequence reads: CASTRDRGNSPLHF. The CDR3, as DNA: TGTGCCAGCACGAGGGACAGGGGAAATTCACCCCTCCACTTT.

This chain connects TRBV6-5 to TRBJ1-1, with 9 nucleotides matching TRBD1. CDR1 is MNHEY, CDR2 SVGAGI, per germline. The CDR3 consists of 15 residues. Trimming removed 7 bases from V and 5 bases from J; junction bases left unmatched: 11. CDR3 residues: CASTLSTGQGTEAFF. Here the CDR3 DNA reads TGTGCCAGCACTCTATCGACAGGACAGGGGACTGAAGCTTTCTTT.

V gene TRBV18 combines with J gene TRBJ2-3; 9 bases line up with TRBD2. V trimming: 2 bases; J trimming: 6 bases; junction bases outside the gene matches: 6. The CDR3 is made up of 15 amino acids. Per the germline V gene, CDR1 is KGHSH and CDR2 is LQKENI. DNA for the CDR3: TGTGCCAGCTCACCAGGGACTAGCACGGCGGATACGCAGTATTTT. It is translated as CASSPGTSTADTQYF.

The chain carries TRBV10-3 and TRBJ2-7, with TRBD1 identical over 7 bases. CDR3 length: 14 residues. V lost 5 bases, J lost 6 bases, and 10 bases stayed unmatched. The germline CDR1 and CDR2 sequences are ENHRY and SYGVKD. CDR3 protein: CAISSGTDLFEQYF. CDR3 nucleotides: TGTGCCATCAGTTCCGGGACAGATTTGTTCGAGCAGTACTTC.

This rearrangement joins TRBV19 to TRBJ2-6; perhaps TRBD1 as D (5 bases). V shed 1 base and J shed 1 base, with 11 bases lying between them. The V gene's germline CDR1 is LNHDA and CDR2 SQIVND (reference sequence). CDR3 length equals 17 residues. The CDR3 DNA follows: TGTGCCAGTAGTATAGGAAAGGGGCATTCTGGGGCCAACGTCCTGACTTTC. Amino acids: CASSIGKGHSGANVLTF.

This rearrangement joins TRBV7-9 to TRBJ1-1, with D uncertain. Trimming removed 6 bases at V and 4 bases at J, with 12 bases between. Germline CDR1 SEHNR, CDR2 FQNEAQ (reference sequence). The CDR3 has 13 amino acids. The CDR3 loop reads CASSPVSGTEAFF. For the CDR3, the DNA is TGTGCCAGCAGTCCTGTGTCGGGCACTGAAGCTTTCTTT.

The sample holds one count of this clone. This chain uses TRBV3-1 (or the pseudogene TRBV3-2) with TRBJ2-3, with D possibly matching TRBD2 (6 bases). This CDR3 spans 13 amino acids. Looked up from germline, CDR1 is LGHDT and CDR2 is YNNKEL (reference sequence). V was cut by 4 bases and J by 5 bases, with 10 bases left in between. In DNA form, the CDR3 reads TGTGCCAGCAGCCGGGGAGGCCAAGATACGCAGTATTTT. As protein: CASSRGGQDTQYF.

The rearrangement links TRBV7-9 to TRBJ1-4; a possible D gene is TRBD1 (5 bases). V was pared by 5 bases and J by 4 bases, with 14 bases between. This CDR3 is 15 amino acids long. Germline V gives CDR1 SEHNR, CDR2 FQNEAQ (reference sequence). CDR3 protein: CASSAKQDVNEKLFF. In DNA, the CDR3 is TGTGCCAGCAGCGCCAAACAGGACGTTAATGAAAAACTGTTTTTT. The full variable domain, completed using reference TRBV7-9 and TRBJ1-4, is DTGVSQNPRHKITKRGQNVTFRCDPISEHNRLYWYRQTLGQGPEFLTYFQNEAQLEKSRLLSDRFSAERPKGSFSTLEIQRTEQGDSAMYLCASSAKQDVNEKLFFGSGTQLSVL.

The chain employs TRBV19 and TRBJ1-2; TRBD1 aligns across 8 bases. The trim removed 7 bases at V and 8 bases at J, leaving 15 bases unmatched. The V gene's germline CDR1 is LNHDA and CDR2 SQIVND (reference sequence). The CDR3 is made up of 15 amino acids. The CDR3: CASNLGQGINHGYTF. CDR3 coding DNA: TGTGCCAGTAACCTTGGACAGGGCATAAATCACGGCTACACCTTC.

The CDR3: CASSWGTDNEAFF. For the CDR3, the DNA is TGTGCCAGTAGCTGGGGGACAGACAACGAAGCTTTCTTT. This chain joins TRBV19 and TRBJ1-1; TRBD1 aligns across 7 bases. This CDR3 region has 13 residues. Germline V CDR1 and CDR2: LNHDA, SQIVND (reference sequence). Trimming took 6 bases from V and 8 from J; bases not matched to a gene: 9.

The V call is TRBV15, the J call TRBJ2-7; the D gene is possibly TRBD2 (5 bases). CDR3 length equals 13 residues. The V end was cut by 0 bases, the J end by 11 bases, with 14 bases between. Germline V gene data show CDR1 as LNHNV and CDR2 as YYDKDF (reference sequence). In DNA, the CDR3 is TGTGCCACCAGCAGAGATAACCCCGGGGAGAAGTACGTC. Translating it yields CATSRDNPGEKYV.

The J gene is TRBJ2-2, the V gene TRBV7-9, with D possibly TRBD1 on 6 matching bases. V lost 7 bases and J 1 base, leaving 16 bases between the germline ends. This CDR3 contains 16 residues. The germline V gene encodes CDR1 SEHNR and CDR2 FQNEAQ (reference sequence). DNA for the CDR3: TGTGCCAGCACCCCTAGGGGGACGGGGAACACCGGGGAGCTGTTTTTT. This encodes CASTPRGTGNTGELFF.

This clone was picked up one time. The J gene is TRBJ2-2, the V gene TRBV6-6, with D tentatively TRBD1 (5 bases). CDR1 MNHNY and CDR2 SVGAGI come from the germline V gene (reference sequence). Between the trimmed V and J ends, which lost 0 bases and 3 bases, there was a span of 8 bases. The CDR3 is made up of 15 amino acids. The CDR3 sequence: CASSYSQGHTGELFF. Here the CDR3 DNA reads TGTGCCAGCAGTTACTCTCAGGGTCACACCGGGGAGCTGTTTTTT.

The genes are TRBV6-5 and TRBJ1-1, with TRBD1 identical over 9 bases. This CDR3 is 14 amino acids long. V lost 6 bases to trimming and J lost 5 bases; unmatched junction nucleotides: 7. Germline V lookup: CDR1 MNHEY, CDR2 SVGAGI. CDR3 nucleotide sequence: TGTGCCAGCAGGCAAAACAGGGGGCGGACTGAAGCTTTCTTT. The encoded protein is CASRQNRGRTEAFF.

The rearrangement joins TRBV10-3 to TRBJ2-5, with D unresolved. CDR1 and CDR2 (germline): ENHRY, SYGVKD. Between the trimmed V and J ends, which lost 3 bases and 0 bases, there was a span of 5 bases. The CDR3 consists of 13 residues. The CDR3 protein is CAISEEDQETQYF. In DNA form, the CDR3 reads TGTGCCATCAGTGAAGAGGACCAAGAGACCCAGTACTTC.